A single TCR beta chain is shown here with its context. Its antigen is not known. This entry is derived from a study of OX40 agonist ivuxolimab in advanced cancers. Sequencing was performed with immunoSEQ multiplex PCR; in TCRdb, only in-frame clones are kept and a portion is missing. The table includes roughly 53,000 clones, 75% to 90% detected once. Notes on the study in general: Average numbers of expanded clones were greater in CD8+ T cells than in CD4+. Partial responders dosed at 0.1-3.0 mg/kg displayed clonal expansion ranking among the lowest.

The TCR sequence derives from an adult with an advanced solid tumor such as melanoma, head and neck, liver or kidney cancer. This sample comprised CD4+ or CD8+ T cells sorted from blood, obtained in a trial of the OX40 agonist ivuxolimab.

Here the CDR3 DNA reads TGTGCCAGCAGCTTAGCATTCGCAGGGGCCGAGCAGTACTTC. As protein: CASSLAFAGAEQYF. V usage is TRBV7-9 and J usage is TRBJ2-7; tentatively, D is TRBD1 (6 bases). The CDR3 length is 14 residues. From germline, CDR1 is SEHNR and CDR2 FQNEAQ (reference sequence). V lost 0 bases to trimming and J lost 6 bases, with 12 bases between them.